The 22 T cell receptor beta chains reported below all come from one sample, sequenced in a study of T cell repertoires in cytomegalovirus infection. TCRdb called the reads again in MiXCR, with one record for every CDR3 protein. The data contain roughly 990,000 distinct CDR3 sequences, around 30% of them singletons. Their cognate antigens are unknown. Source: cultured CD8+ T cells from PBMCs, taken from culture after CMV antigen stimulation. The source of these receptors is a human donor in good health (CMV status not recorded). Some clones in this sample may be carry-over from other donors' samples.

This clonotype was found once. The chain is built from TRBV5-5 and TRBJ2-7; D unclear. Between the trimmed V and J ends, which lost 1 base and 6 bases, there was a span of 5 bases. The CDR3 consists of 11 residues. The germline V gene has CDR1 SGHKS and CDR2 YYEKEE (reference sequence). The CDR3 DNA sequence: TGTGCCAGCAGCTTGTCCGCCGAGCAGTACTTC. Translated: CASSLSAEQYF.

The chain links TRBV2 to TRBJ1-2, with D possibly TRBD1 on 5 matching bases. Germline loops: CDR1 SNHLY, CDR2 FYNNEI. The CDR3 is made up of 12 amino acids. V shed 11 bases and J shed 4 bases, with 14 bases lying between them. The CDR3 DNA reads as TGTGCCTCCCCGCCGGGGACCTATGGCTACACCTTC. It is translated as CASPPGTYGYTF.

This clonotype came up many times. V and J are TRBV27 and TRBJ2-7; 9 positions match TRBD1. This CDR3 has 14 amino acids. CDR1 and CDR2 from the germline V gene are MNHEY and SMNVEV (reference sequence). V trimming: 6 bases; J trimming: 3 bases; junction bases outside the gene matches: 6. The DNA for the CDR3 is TGTGCCAGCAGCCCCCTGGGACAGGGCTACGAGCAGTACGTC. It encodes CASSPLGQGYEQYV.

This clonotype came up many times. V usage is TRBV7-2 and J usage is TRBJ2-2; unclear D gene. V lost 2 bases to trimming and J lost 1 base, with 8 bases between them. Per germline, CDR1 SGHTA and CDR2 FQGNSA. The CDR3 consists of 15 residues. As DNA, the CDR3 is TGTGCCAGCAGCTTATTGGGCCTGAACACCGGGGAGCTGTTTTTT. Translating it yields CASSLLGLNTGELFF. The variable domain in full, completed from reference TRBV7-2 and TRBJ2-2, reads GAGVSQSPSNKVTEKGKDVELRCDPISGHTALYWYRQSLGQGLEFLIYFQGNSAPDKSGLPSDRFSAERTGGSVSTLTIQRTQQEDSAVYLCASSLLGLNTGELFFGEGSRLTVL.

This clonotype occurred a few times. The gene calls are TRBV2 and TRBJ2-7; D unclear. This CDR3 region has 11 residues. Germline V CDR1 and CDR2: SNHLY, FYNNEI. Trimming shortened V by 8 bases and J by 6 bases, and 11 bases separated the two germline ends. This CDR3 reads CASDDTAEQYV. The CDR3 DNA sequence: TGTGCCAGCGACGACACGGCCGAGCAGTACGTC.

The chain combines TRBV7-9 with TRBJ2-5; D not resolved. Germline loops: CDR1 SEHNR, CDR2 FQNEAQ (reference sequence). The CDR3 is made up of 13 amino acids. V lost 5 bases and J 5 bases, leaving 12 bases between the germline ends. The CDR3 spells CASSLSVMETQYF. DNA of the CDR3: TGTGCCAGCAGCCTTAGTGTCATGGAGACCCAGTACTTC.

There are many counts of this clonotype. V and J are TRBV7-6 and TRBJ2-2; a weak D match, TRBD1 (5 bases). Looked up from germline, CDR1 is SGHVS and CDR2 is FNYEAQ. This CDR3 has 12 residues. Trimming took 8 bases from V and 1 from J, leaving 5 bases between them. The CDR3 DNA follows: TGTGCCAGCCAGGGGAACACCGGGGAGCTGTTTTTT. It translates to CASQGNTGELFF.

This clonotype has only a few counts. Here the CDR3 DNA reads TGTGCCATCAATCTCCCGGGACCGGAGGGAAACACCATATATTTT. Residues: CAINLPGPEGNTIYF. The rearrangement links TRBV10-3 to TRBJ1-3, with D perhaps matching TRBD1 (5 bases). V was trimmed by 7 bases and J by 4 bases, leaving 17 bases between them. Germline CDR1 reads ENHRY; CDR2 reads SYGVKD. This CDR3 contains 15 residues.

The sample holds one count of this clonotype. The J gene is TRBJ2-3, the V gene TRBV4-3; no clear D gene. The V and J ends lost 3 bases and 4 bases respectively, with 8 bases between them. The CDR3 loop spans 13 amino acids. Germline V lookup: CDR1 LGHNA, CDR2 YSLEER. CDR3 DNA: TGCGCCAGCAGCCAGGATGGGTCAGATACGCAGTATTTT. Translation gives CASSQDGSDTQYF.

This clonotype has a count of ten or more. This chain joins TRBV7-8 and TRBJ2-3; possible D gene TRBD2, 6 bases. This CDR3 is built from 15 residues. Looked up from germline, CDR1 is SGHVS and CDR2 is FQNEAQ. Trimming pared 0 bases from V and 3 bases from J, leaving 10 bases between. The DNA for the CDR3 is TGTGCCAGCAGCTTAGCGCGGGGCACGACAGATACGCAGTATTTT. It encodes CASSLARGTTDTQYF.

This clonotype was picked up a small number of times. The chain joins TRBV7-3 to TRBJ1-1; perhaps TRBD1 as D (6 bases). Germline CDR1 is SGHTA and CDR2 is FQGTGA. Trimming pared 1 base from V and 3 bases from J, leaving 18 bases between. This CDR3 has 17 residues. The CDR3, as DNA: TGTGCCAGCAGCTTAAATGGATGGGGACAAGGGGACACTGAAGCTTTCTTT. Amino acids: CASSLNGWGQGDTEAFF. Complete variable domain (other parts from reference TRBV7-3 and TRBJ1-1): GAGVSQTPSNKVTEKGKYVELRCDPISGHTALYWYRQSLGQGPEFLIYFQGTGAADDSGLPNDRFFAVRPEGSVSTLKIQRTERGDSAVYLCASSLNGWGQGDTEAFFGQGTRLTVV.

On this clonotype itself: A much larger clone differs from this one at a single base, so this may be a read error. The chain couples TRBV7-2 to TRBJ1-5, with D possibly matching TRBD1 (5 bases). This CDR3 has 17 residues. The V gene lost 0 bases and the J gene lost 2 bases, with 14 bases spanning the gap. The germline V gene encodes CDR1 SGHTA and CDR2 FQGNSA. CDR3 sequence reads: CASSLAPGMSGNQPQHF. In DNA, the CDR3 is TGTGCCAGCAGCTTAGCCCCAGGGATGTCAGGCAATCAGCCCCAGCATTTT.

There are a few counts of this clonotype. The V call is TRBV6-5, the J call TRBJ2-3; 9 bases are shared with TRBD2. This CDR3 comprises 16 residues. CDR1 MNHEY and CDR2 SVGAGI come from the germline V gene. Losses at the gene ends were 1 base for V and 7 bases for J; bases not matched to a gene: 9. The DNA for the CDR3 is TGTGCCAGCAGTTACTTCAAGCGGGGGGTAATGAATACGCAGTATTTT. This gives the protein CASSYFKRGVMNTQYF.

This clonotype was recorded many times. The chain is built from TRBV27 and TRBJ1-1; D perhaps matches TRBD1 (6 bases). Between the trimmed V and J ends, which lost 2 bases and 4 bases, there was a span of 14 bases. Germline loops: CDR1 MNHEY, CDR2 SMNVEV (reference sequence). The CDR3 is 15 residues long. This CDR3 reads CASSLGGGRFTEAFF. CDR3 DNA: TGTGCCAGCAGTTTAGGAGGGGGTAGGTTCACTGAAGCTTTCTTT.

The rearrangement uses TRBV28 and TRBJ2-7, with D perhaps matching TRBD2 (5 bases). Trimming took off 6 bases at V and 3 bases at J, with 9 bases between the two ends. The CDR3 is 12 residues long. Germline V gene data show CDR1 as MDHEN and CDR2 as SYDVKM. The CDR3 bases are TGTGCCAGCAGATCCGGGGTCTACGAGCAGTACGTC. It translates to CASRSGVYEQYV.

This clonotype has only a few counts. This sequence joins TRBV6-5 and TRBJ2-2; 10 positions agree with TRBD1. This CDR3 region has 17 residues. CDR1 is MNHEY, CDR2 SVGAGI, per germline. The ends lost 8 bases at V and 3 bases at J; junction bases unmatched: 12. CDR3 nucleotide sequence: TGTGCCAGCGGTGGTTACTCCGGGACAGGGGACACCGGGGAGCTGTTTTTT. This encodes CASGGYSGTGDTGELFF.

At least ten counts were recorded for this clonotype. CDR3 in amino acids: CASSSPNGGTDTQYF. The DNA for the CDR3 is TGTGCCAGCAGCTCGCCCAATGGGGGTACAGATACGCAGTATTTT. The J gene is TRBJ2-3, the V gene TRBV7-9, with D possibly called TRBD1 or TRBD2 (5 bases each). CDR3 size: 15 residues. Germline loops: CDR1 SEHNR, CDR2 FQNEAQ (reference sequence). Trimming took off 4 bases at V and 3 bases at J, with 14 bases between the two ends. The full variable domain, rest sourced from reference TRBV7-9 and TRBJ2-3, is DTGVSQNPRHKITKRGQNVTFRCDPISEHNRLYWYRQTLGQGPEFLTYFQNEAQLEKSRLLSDRFSAERPKGSFSTLEIQRTEQGDSAMYLCASSSPNGGTDTQYFGPGTRLTVL.

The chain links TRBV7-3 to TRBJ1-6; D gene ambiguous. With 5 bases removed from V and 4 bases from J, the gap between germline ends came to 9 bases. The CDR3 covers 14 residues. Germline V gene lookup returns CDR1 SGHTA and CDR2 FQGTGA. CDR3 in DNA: TGTGCCAGCAGCCTCAATCGTTATAATTCACCCCTCCACTTT. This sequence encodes CASSLNRYNSPLHF.

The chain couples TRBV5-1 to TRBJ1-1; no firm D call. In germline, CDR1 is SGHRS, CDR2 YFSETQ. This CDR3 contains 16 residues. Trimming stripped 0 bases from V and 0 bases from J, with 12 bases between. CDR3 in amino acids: CASSLGQSDMNTEAFF. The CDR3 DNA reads TGCGCCAGCAGCTTGGGGCAATCCGACATGAACACTGAAGCTTTCTTT.

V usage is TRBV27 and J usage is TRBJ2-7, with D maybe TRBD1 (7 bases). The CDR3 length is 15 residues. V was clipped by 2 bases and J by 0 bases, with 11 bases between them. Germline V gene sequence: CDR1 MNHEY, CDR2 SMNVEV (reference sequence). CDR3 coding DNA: TGTGCCAGCAGTTTAGCGGGGACAGACTCCTACGAGCAGTACTTC. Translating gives CASSLAGTDSYEQYF.

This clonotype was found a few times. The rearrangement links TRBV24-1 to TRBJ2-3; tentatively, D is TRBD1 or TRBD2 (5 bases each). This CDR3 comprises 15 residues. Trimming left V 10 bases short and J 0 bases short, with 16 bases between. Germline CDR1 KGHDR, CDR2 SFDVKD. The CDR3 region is CATGGSRDSTDTQYF. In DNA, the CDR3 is TGTGCCACTGGGGGAAGCCGGGACAGCACAGATACGCAGTATTTT.

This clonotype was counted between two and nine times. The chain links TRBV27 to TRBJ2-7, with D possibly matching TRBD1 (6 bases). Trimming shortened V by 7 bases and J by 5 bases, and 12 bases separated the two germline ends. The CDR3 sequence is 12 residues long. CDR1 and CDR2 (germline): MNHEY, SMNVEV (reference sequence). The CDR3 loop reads CASTNRVHEQYF. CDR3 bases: TGTGCCAGCACCAACAGGGTTCACGAGCAGTACTTC.